The rows below give T cell receptor beta chains drawn from one sample of a study of blood T cell repertoires in COVID-19. The method was immunoSEQ multiplex PCR; TCRdb's version includes in-frame clones alone and lacks a portion of them. The sample carries some 530,000 clones, approximately 90% recorded once. Sequences were obtained from PBMCs or T cells enriched from blood (not recorded which). Receptors were obtained from a woman between 55 and 75 years old who had recovered from COVID-19. CDR3s include the opening cysteine and the closing phenylalanine or tryptophan. Each record gives: J gene, CDR3 length, V gene, CDR3 protein.

j_gene: TRBJ1-1
len: 10
v_gene: TRBV20-1
CDR3aa: CSARGFEAFF

j_gene: TRBJ2-1
len: 15
v_gene: TRBV7-9
CDR3aa: CASSLGLAGGYEQFF

j_gene: TRBJ1-2
len: 13
v_gene: TRBV7-8
CDR3aa: CASSRTASYGYTF

j_gene: TRBJ2-1
len: 17
v_gene: TRBV5-6
CDR3aa: CASSSSRDRVLYNEQFF

j_gene: TRBJ1-5
len: 13
v_gene: TRBV2
CDR3aa: CASSGQINQPQHF

j_gene: TRBJ1-1
len: 15
v_gene: TRBV6-5
CDR3aa: CASRVEPFMNTEAFF

j_gene: TRBJ2-6
len: 15
v_gene: TRBV10-2
CDR3aa: CASGDRASGANVLTF

j_gene: TRBJ1-2
len: 13
v_gene: TRBV4-1
CDR3aa: CASSQASGDGYTF

j_gene: TRBJ1-3
len: 15
v_gene: TRBV5-6
CDR3aa: CASSFIDRKENTIYF

j_gene: TRBJ2-2
len: 14
v_gene: TRBV7-6
CDR3aa: CASSEDRGGGELFF

j_gene: TRBJ1-4
len: 18
v_gene: TRBV6-2/TRBV6-3
CDR3aa: CASSSPRYREGTNEKLFF

j_gene: TRBJ1-2
len: 15
v_gene: TRBV6-5
CDR3aa: CASSYVQGLDYGYTF

j_gene: TRBJ2-5
len: 14
v_gene: TRBV27
CDR3aa: CASSLRQGYETQYF

j_gene: TRBJ1-1
len: 14
v_gene: TRBV27
CDR3aa: CASSFQQSYHAAFF